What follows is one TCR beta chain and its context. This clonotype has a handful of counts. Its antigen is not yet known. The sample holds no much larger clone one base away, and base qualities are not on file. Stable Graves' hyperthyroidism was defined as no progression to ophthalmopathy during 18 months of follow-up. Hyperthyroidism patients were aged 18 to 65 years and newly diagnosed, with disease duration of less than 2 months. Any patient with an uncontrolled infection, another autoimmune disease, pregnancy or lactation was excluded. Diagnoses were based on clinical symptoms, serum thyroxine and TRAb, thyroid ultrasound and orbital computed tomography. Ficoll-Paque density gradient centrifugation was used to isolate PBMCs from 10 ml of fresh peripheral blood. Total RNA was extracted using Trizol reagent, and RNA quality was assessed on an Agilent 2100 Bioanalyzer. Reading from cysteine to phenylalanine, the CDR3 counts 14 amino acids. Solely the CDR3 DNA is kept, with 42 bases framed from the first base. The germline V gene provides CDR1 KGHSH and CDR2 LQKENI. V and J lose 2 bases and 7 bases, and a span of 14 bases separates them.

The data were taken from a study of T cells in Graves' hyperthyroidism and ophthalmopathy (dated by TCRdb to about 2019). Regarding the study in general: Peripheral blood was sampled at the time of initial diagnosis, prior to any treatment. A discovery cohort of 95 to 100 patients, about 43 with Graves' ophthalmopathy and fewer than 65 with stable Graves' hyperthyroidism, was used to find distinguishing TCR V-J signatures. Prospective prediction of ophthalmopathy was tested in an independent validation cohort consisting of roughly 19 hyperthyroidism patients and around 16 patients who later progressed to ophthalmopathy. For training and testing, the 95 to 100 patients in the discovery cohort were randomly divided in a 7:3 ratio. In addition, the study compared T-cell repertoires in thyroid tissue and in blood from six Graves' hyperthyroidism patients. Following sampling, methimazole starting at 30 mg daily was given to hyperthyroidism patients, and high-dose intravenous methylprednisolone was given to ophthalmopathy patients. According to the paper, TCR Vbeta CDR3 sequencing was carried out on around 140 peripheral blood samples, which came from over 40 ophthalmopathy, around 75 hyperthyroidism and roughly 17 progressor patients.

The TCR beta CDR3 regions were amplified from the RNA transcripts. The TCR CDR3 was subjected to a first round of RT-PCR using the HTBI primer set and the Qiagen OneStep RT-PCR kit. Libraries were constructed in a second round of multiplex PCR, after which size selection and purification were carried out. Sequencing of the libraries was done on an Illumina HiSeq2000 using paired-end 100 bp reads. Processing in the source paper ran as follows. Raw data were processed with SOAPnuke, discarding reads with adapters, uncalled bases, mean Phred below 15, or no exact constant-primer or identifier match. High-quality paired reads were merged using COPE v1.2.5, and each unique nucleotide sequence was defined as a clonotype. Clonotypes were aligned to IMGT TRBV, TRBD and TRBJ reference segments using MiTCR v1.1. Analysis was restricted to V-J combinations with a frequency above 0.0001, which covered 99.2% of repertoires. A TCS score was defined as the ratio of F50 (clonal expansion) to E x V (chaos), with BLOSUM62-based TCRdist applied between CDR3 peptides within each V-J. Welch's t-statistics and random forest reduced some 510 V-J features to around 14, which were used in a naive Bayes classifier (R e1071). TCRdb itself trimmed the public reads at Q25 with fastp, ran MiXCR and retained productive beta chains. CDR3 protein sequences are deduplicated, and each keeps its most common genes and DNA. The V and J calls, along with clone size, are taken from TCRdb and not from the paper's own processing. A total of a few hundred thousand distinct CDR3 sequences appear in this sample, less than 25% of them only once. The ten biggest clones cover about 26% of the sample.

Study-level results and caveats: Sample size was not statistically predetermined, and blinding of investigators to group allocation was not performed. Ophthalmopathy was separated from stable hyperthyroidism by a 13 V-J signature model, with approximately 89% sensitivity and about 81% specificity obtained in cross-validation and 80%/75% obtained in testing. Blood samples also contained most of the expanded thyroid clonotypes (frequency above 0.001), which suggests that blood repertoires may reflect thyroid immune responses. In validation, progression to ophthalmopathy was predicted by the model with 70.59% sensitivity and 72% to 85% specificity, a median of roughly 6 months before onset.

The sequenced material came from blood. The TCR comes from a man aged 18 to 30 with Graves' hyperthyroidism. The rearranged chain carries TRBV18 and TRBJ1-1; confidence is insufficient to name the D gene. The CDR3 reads CASSPGRGLGEAFF. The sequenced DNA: TGTGCCAGCTCACCAGGGCGCGGATTAGGTGAAGCTTTCTTT.